This T cell receptor beta chain was sequenced for a study of T cells in Graves' hyperthyroidism and ophthalmopathy. Turning to the study itself: The blood sample was taken at first diagnosis, before treatment began. Study-level results: The blood repertoire included most of the expanded thyroid clonotypes above 0.001.

Only a few counts were recorded for this clonotype. Antigen: not known. Patients were excluded for uncontrolled infection, other autoimmune disease, pregnancy or lactation. Clinical symptoms, serum thyroxine and TRAb, thyroid ultrasound and orbital computed tomography together formed the diagnostic basis. Germline CDR1 and CDR2: LNHDA and SQIVND (reference sequence). V shed 6 bases and J 3 bases; nucleotides not matched to a gene: 7. The CDR3 is 14 amino acids. RNA transcripts gave rise to amplified TCR beta CDR3 regions. Using the HTBI primer set, a first-round RT-PCR was run on the TCR CDR3. TCRdb used MiXCR to reprocess the multiplex PCR reads, holding one entry per CDR3 protein. The top ten hold under 55% of the sample, which has fewer than 350,000 distinct CDR3 sequences, over 15% seen once.

This sequence joins TRBV19 and TRBJ1-2, with 7 bases that match TRBD1. The sequenced sample consisted of blood. The receptor comes from a woman in her forties or fifties with Graves' hyperthyroidism. The CDR3: CASRRQGGDYGYTF. In nucleotides, the CDR3 is TGTGCCAGTAGGAGACAGGGTGGAGACTATGGCTACACCTTC.